This note documents a single T cell receptor (beta chain) sequence. This entry comes from a study of regulatory T cells in long-lasting Graves disease. Relying on iRepertoire HTBI primers and Arm-PCR of CDR3 regions, the team built TCR beta libraries. TCRdb fed the multiplex PCR reads into MiXCR, producing one record per CDR3 protein. This sample carries 400,000 to 450,000 distinct CDR3 sequences, about 20% of them seen once, and the ten largest clones take about a quarter. The CDR3 extends over 15 amino acids. Trimming stripped 3 bases from V and 8 bases from J, with 20 bases between. Germline CDR1 and CDR2: DFQATT and SNEGSKA (reference sequence). Described time point: persistent/refractory GD, antithyroid drugs over 5 years with positive TRAb. Following extraction of RNA from PBMCs, that RNA was used to make the TCR library.

V usage is TRBV20-1 and J usage is TRBJ2-4; either TRBD1 or TRBD2 may supply D (6 bases each). The sequencing here drew on peripheral blood mononuclear cells (PBMCs), taken when the disease was refractory, from a patient treated with antithyroid drugs. The clonotype originates from a female donor with Graves disease. Written as DNA, the CDR3 is TGCAGTGCTAGGGGTGGGGGCCCACGGAGGGACATTCAGTACTTC. Translated: CSARGGGPRRDIQYF.